The 10 T cell receptor beta chains given below trace back to one sample, sequenced in a study of OX40 agonist ivuxolimab in advanced cancers. The method behind the library was the immunoSEQ multiplex PCR assay. Sourced from immuneACCESS, this table was stored by TCRdb with only in-frame sequences that have V and J called. A share of the clones is absent; for the studies checked, an unresolved V gene accounts for under half, and the remainder has no known explanation. In this sample the table shows 97,000 or so clones, 85% to 90% of which occur a single time. Under 0.2% of the sample is held by the ten biggest clonotypes. The material sequenced was CD4+ or CD8+ T cells sorted from blood, taken in a trial of the OX40 agonist ivuxolimab. These receptors all come from an adult with an advanced solid tumor such as melanoma, head and neck, liver or kidney cancer.

As concerns this clone: Compared with germline, one end of the junction differs, possibly owing to a read error. The gene calls are TRBV6-5 and TRBJ2-1; TRBD2 might be the D (6 bases). This CDR3 region has 9 residues. Germline V CDR1 and CDR2: MNHEY, SVGAGI. CDR3 sequence: CASVRERFF. The CDR3 coding sequence is TGTGCCAGTGTCCGGGAGCGGTTCTTC.

The chain joins TRBV6-5 to TRBJ1-1, with D possibly matching TRBD1 (6 bases). CDR1 is MNHEY and CDR2 is SVGAGI in the germline V gene. V lost 7 bases, J lost 0 bases, and 12 bases lay in between. CDR3 size: 14 residues. Here the CDR3 reads CASNPQGMNTEAFF. The CDR3 nucleotides are TGTGCCAGCAACCCACAGGGCATGAACACTGAAGCTTTCTTT.

V usage is TRBV15 and J usage is TRBJ2-6; D not certain. This CDR3 is built from 15 residues. Deletions cut 9 bases from V and 0 bases from J, with 12 bases between. Germline values: CDR1 LNHNV, CDR2 YYDKDF (reference sequence). CDR3 DNA sequence: TGTGCCACTACGAAGGGCGCCTCTGGGGCCAACGTCCTGACTTTC. Encoded protein: CATTKGASGANVLTF.

The chain carries TRBV11-2 and TRBJ1-1; D gene ambiguous. The CDR3 runs 12 residues. Trimming stripped 5 bases from V and 4 bases from J, with 8 bases between. The germline V gene has CDR1 SGHAT and CDR2 FQNNGV. The CDR3 DNA follows: TGTGCCAGCAGCAGTTACCGCACTGAAGCTTTCTTT. It is translated as CASSSYRTEAFF.

The CDR3, as DNA: TGCGCCAGCAGTGAGAGACAGAGGACAGATACGCAGTATTTT. Translation: CASSERQRTDTQYF. The chain joins TRBV10-1 to TRBJ2-3; D may be TRBD1 (5 bases). This CDR3 contains 14 residues. V was shortened by 2 bases and J by 3 bases, with 9 bases between the two germline ends. CDR1 is WNHNN, CDR2 SYGVQD, per germline (reference sequence).

The chain joins TRBV19 to TRBJ1-2; TRBD1 might be the D (6 bases). The CDR3 has 14 residues. Looked up from germline, CDR1 is LNHDA and CDR2 is SQIVND (reference sequence). Trimming took off 5 bases at V and 2 bases at J, with 12 bases between the two ends. This CDR3 is CASSPTTGNYGYTF. The CDR3 coding sequence is TGTGCCAGTAGTCCCACAACAGGGAACTATGGCTACACCTTC.

The chain joins TRBV2 to TRBJ1-1, with a weak D call TRBD1 (6 bases). Germline loops: CDR1 SNHLY, CDR2 FYNNEI. The CDR3 consists of 12 residues. Trimming removed 7 bases at V and 7 bases at J, with 13 bases between. In DNA form, the CDR3 reads TGTGCCAGCAAGGGGGGCAGTGGTGAAGCTTTCTTT. Protein product: CASKGGSGEAFF.

The chain recombines TRBV28 with TRBJ2-1, with 14 bases aligning to TRBD2. The trim removed 5 bases at V and 5 bases at J, leaving 11 bases unmatched. CDR1 is MDHEN, CDR2 SYDVKM, per germline. The CDR3 totals 18 residues. The CDR3 is CASSPLGLAGVSHNEQFF. DNA for the CDR3: TGTGCCAGCAGTCCCCTGGGACTAGCGGGAGTAAGTCACAATGAGCAGTTCTTC.

This clone turned up a few times. The chain has TRBV28 and TRBJ1-4, with a tentative D call TRBD1 (6 bases). Germline V CDR1 and CDR2: MDHEN, SYDVKM. This CDR3 spans 16 amino acids. Trimming removed 3 bases at V and 2 bases at J, with 13 bases between. The CDR3 is CASSFPTQGTNEKLFF. DNA of the CDR3: TGTGCCAGCAGTTTCCCCACACAGGGTACTAATGAAAAACTGTTTTTT. Filled out from reference TRBV28 and TRBJ1-4, the complete variable domain reads DVKVTQSSRYLVKRTGEKVFLECVQDMDHENMFWYRQDPGLGLRLIYFSYDVKMKEKGDIPEGYSVSREKKERFSLILESASTNQTSMYLCASSFPTQGTNEKLFFGSGTQLSVL.

V gene TRBV6-1 combines with J gene TRBJ2-7; D possibly corresponds to TRBD2 (6 bases). V was trimmed by 0 bases and J by 12 bases, leaving 15 bases between them. From germline, CDR1 is MNHNS and CDR2 SASEGT. This CDR3 is 13 amino acids long. CDR3 region: CASSEALRGSWYF. The CDR3 nucleotides read TGTGCCAGCAGTGAAGCGCTTCGGGGGAGTTGGTACTTC.